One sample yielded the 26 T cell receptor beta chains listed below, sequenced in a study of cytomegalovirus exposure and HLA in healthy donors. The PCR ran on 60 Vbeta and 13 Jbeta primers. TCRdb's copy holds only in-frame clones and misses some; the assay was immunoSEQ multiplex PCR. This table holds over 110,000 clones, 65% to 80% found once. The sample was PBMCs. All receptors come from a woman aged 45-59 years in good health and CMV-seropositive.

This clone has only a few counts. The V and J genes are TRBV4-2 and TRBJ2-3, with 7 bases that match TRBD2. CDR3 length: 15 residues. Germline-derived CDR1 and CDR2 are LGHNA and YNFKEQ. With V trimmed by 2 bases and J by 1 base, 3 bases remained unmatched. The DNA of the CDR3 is TGTGCCAGCAGCCAAATGAGCGGGGGCACAGATACGCAGTATTTT. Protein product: CASSQMSGGTDTQYF.

CDR3 loop: CASSPPWTGVNTEAFF. CDR3 nucleotides: TGTGCCAGCTCACCTCCCTGGACAGGGGTGAACACTGAAGCTTTCTTT. The chain employs TRBV18 and TRBJ1-1, with 9 bases aligning to TRBD1. Germline CDR1 reads KGHSH; CDR2 reads LQKENI. This CDR3 has 16 residues. V lost 3 bases to trimming and J lost 0 bases; unmatched junction nucleotides: 5.

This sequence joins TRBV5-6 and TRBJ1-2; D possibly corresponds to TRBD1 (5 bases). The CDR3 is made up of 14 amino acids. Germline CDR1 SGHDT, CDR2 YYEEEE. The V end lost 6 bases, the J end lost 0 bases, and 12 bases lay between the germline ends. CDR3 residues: CASTSGPANYGYTF. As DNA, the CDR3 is TGTGCCAGCACCTCAGGGCCCGCTAACTATGGCTACACCTTC. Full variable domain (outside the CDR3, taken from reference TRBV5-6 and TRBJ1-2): DAGVTQSPTHLIKTRGQQVTLRCSPKSGHDTVSWYQQALGQGPQFIFQYYEEEERQRGNFPDRFSGHQFPNYSSELNVNALLLGDSALYLCASTSGPANYGYTFGSGTRLTVV.

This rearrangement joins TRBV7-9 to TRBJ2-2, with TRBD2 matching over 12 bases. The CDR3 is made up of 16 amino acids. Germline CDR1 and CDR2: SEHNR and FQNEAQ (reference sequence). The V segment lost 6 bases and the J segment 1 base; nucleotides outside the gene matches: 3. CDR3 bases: TGTGCCAGCAGGACTAGCGGGGGCGAGAACACCGGGGAGCTGTTTTTT. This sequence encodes CASRTSGGENTGELFF.

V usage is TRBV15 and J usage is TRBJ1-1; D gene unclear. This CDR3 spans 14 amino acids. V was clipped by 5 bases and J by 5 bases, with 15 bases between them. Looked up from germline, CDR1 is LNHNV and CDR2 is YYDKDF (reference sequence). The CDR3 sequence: CATSGPRGGTEAFF. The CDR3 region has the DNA TGTGCCACCAGCGGTCCCCGAGGAGGAACTGAAGCTTTCTTT.

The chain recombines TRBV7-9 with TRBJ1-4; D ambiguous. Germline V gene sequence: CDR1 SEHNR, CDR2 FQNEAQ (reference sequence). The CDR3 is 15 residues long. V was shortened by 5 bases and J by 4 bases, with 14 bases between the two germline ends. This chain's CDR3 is CASSRNPGNNEKLFF. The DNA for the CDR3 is TGTGCCAGCAGCCGAAATCCCGGGAATAATGAAAAACTGTTTTTT.

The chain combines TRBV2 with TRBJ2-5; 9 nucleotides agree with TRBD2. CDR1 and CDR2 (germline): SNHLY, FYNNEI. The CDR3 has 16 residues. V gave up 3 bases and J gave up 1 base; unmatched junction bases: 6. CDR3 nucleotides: TGTGCCAGCAGTGACACGTGGCGGGGGGGCCAAGAGACCCAGTACTTC. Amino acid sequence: CASSDTWRGGQETQYF.

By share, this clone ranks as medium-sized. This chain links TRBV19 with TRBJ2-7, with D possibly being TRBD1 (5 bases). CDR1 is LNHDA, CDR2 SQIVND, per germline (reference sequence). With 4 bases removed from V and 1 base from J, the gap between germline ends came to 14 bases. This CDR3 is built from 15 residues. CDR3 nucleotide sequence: TGTGCCAGTAGTACTGTTGGACAAGGTTCCTACGAGCAGTACTTC. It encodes CASSTVGQGSYEQYF.

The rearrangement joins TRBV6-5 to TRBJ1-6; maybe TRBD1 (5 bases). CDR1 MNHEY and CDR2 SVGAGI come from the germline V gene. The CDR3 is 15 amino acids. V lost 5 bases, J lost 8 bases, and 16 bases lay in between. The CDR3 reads CASSTGLGDYSPLHF. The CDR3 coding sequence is TGTGCCAGCAGTACCGGCCTCGGGGACTATTCACCCCTCCACTTT.

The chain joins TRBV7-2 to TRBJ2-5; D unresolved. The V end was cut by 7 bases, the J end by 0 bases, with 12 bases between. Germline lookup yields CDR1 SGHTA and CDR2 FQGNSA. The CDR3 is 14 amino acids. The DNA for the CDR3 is TGTGCCAGCACCCTCCTTGAGTACCAAGAGACCCAGTACTTC. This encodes CASTLLEYQETQYF.

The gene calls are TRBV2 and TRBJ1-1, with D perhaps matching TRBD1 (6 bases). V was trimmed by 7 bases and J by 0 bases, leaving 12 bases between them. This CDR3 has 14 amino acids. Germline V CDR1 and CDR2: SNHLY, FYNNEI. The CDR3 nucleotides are TGTGCCAGCAACCCGGGACACCTGAACACTGAAGCTTTCTTT. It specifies CASNPGHLNTEAFF. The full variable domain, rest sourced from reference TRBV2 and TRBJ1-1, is EPEVTQTPSHQVTQMGQEVILRCVPISNHLYFYWYRQILGQKVEFLVSFYNNEISEKSEIFDDQFSVERPDGSNFTLKIRSTKLEDSAMYFCASNPGHLNTEAFFGQGTRLTVV.

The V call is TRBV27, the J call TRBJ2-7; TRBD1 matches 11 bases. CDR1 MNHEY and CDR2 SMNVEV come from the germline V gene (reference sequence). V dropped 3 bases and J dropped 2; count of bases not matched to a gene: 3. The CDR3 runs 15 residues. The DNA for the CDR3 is TGTGCCAGCAGTTTCGGGACAGGGGGTACCTACGAGCAGTACTTC. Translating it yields CASSFGTGGTYEQYF.

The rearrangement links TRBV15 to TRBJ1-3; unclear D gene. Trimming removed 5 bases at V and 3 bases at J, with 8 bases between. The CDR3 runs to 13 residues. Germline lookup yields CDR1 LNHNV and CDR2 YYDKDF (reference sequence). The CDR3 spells CATSPGDGNTIYF. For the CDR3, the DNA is TGTGCCACCAGCCCAGGCGATGGAAACACCATATATTTT.

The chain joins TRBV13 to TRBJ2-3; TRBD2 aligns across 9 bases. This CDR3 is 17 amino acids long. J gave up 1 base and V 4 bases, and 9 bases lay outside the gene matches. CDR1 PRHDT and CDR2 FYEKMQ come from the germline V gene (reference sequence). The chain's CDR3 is CASSSRSGSSGTDTQYF. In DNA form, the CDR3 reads TGTGCCAGCAGCTCACGTAGCGGGAGTAGTGGCACAGATACGCAGTATTTT. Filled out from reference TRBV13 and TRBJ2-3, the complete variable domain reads AAGVIQSPRHLIKEKRETATLKCYPIPRHDTVYWYQQGPGQDPQFLISFYEKMQSDKGSIPDRFSAQQFSDYHSELNMSSLELGDSALYFCASSSRSGSSGTDTQYFGPGTRLTVL.

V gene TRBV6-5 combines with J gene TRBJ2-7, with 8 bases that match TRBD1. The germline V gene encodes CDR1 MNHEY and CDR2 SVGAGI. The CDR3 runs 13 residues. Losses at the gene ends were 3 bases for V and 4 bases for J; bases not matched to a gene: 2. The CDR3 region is CASSYGTGYEQYF. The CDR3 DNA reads TGTGCCAGCAGTTATGGGACAGGATACGAGCAGTACTTC.

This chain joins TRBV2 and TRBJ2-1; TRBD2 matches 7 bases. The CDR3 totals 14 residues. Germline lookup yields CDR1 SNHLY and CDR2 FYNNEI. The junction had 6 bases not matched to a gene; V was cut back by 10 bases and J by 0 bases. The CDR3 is CAILRGTSYNEQFF. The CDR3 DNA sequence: TGTGCCATCCTGCGGGGGACCTCCTACAATGAGCAGTTCTTC.

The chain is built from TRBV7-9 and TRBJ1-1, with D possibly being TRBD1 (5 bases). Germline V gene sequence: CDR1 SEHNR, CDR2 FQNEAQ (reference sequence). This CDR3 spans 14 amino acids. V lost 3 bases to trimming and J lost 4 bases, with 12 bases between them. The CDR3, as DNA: TGTGCCAGCAGCTTCACAGGTGCCGGCACTGAAGCTTTCTTT. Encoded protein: CASSFTGAGTEAFF.

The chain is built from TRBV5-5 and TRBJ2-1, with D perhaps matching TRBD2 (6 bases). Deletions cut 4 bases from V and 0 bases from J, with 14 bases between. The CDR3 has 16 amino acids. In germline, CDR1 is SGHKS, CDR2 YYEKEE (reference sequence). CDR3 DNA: TGTGCCAGCAGCGCATCCCTAGCGAGCTCCTACAATGAGCAGTTCTTC. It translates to CASSASLASSYNEQFF.

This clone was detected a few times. The CDR3 nucleotides read TGTGCCAGCAGCTTACCTCAACGACAGGAGAACACTGAAGCTTTCTTT. Its translation is CASSLPQRQENTEAFF. The genes are TRBV13 and TRBJ1-1, with TRBD1 as a possible D gene (6 bases). The length of the CDR3 is 16 residues. Germline assignment: CDR1 PRHDT and CDR2 FYEKMQ (reference sequence). Trimming shortened V by 2 bases and J by 1 base, and 14 bases separated the two germline ends. The entire variable domain, with the rest obtained from reference TRBV13 and TRBJ1-1, is as follows: AAGVIQSPRHLIKEKRETATLKCYPIPRHDTVYWYQQGPGQDPQFLISFYEKMQSDKGSIPDRFSAQQFSDYHSELNMSSLELGDSALYFCASSLPQRQENTEAFFGQGTRLTVV.

The CDR3: CASSVASGRPVTQYF. The CDR3 coding sequence is TGTGCCAGCAGCGTGGCTAGCGGCCGTCCAGTTACGCAGTATTTT. The rearrangement joins TRBV9 to TRBJ2-3, with TRBD2 identical over 7 bases. Germline lookup yields CDR1 SGDLS and CDR2 YYNGEE. This CDR3 region has 15 residues. The trim removed 2 bases at V and 8 bases at J, leaving 11 bases unmatched.

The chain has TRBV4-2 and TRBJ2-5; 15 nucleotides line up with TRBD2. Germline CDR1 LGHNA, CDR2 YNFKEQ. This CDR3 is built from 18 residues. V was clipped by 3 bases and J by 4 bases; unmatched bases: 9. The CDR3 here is CASSQTWTSGGAAETQYF. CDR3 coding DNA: TGTGCCAGCAGCCAGACGTGGACTAGCGGGGGGGCCGCAGAGACCCAGTACTTC.

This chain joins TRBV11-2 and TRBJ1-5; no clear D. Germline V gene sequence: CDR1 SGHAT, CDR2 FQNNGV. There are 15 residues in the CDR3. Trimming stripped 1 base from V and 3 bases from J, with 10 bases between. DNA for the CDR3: TGTGCCAGCAGCTTAGGACCGGGGATCAATCAGCCCCAGCATTTT. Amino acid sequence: CASSLGPGINQPQHF.

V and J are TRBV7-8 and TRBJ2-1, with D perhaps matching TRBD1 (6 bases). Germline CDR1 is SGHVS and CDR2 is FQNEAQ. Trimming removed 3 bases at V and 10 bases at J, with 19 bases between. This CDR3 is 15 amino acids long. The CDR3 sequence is CASSFSGQPSGEQFF. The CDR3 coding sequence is TGTGCCAGCAGCTTTTCCGGACAGCCCTCGGGAGAGCAGTTCTTC.

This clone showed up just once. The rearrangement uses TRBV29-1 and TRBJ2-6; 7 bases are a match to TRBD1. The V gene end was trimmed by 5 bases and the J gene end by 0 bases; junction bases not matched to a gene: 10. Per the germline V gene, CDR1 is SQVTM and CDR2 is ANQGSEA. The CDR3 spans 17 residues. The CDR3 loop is CSVLPGQPYSGANVLTF. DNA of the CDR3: TGCAGCGTTCTTCCGGGACAGCCATACTCTGGGGCCAACGTCCTGACTTTC. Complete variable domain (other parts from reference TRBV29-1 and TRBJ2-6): SAVISQKPSRDICQRGTSLTIQCQVDSQVTMMFWYRQQPGQSLTLIATANQGSEATYESGFVIDKFPISRPNLTFSTLTVSNMSPEDSSIYLCSVLPGQPYSGANVLTFGAGSRLTVL.

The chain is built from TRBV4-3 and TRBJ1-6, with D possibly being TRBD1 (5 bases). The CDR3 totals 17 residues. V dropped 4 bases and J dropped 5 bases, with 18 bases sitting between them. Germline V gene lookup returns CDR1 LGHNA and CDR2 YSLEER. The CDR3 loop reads CASSRGTQRLNNSPLHF. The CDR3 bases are TGCGCCAGCAGCCGGGGGACTCAGAGGTTAAATAATTCACCCCTCCACTTT.

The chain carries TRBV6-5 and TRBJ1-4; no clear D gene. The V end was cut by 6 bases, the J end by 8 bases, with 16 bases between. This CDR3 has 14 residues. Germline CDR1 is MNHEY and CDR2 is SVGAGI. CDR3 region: CASSHTRTGEKLFF. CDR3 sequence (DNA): TGTGCCAGCAGCCACACTAGAACGGGGGAAAAACTGTTTTTT.